These 10 T cell receptor beta chains originate from one sample sequenced in a study of blood T cell repertoires in COVID-19. Assay used: immunoSEQ multiplex PCR; TCRdb lists only in-frame clones, some missing. Counted here are fewer than 200,000 clones, roughly four fifths occurring once; the ten biggest clones make up 9.5% to 13%. The sample comprised peripheral blood. The receptors shown here come from a man in his 70s with active or convalescent COVID-19.

The DNA for the CDR3 is TGTGCCATCACAATTTCCCCGGGACAGGGGTCCTACGAGCAGTACTTC. As protein: CAITISPGQGSYEQYF. V and J are TRBV10-3 and TRBJ2-7; TRBD1 agrees at 10 bases. The trim removed 7 bases at V and 1 base at J, leaving 10 bases unmatched. Germline assignment: CDR1 ENHRY and CDR2 SYGVKD. This CDR3 spans 16 amino acids.

In its sample, this clone was seen a few times. The chain is built from TRBV27 and TRBJ1-2, with TRBD1 identical over 7 bases. V lost 7 bases to trimming and J lost 6 bases; unmatched junction nucleotides: 17. Germline V lookup: CDR1 MNHEY, CDR2 SMNVEV (reference sequence). The CDR3 runs to 16 residues. CDR3 DNA: TGTGCCAGCAAGCAGACAGGGCGGGGCGTCTTACATGGCTACACCTTC. Translating gives CASKQTGRGVLHGYTF.

The rearrangement uses TRBV9 and TRBJ1-2; D call uncertain. V was cut by 2 bases and J by 3 bases, with 8 bases left in between. The CDR3 length is 13 residues. CDR1 is SGDLS and CDR2 is YYNGEE in the germline V gene. The CDR3 sequence is CASSVGEDYGYTF. For the CDR3, the DNA is TGTGCCAGCAGCGTGGGAGAGGACTATGGCTACACCTTC.

This chain joins TRBV6-5 and TRBJ2-3, with 9 bases identical to TRBD1. CDR3 size: 15 residues. With V trimmed by 6 bases and J by 6 bases, 10 bases remained unmatched. Germline V CDR1 and CDR2: MNHEY, SVGAGI. The CDR3 DNA is TGTGCCAGCAGCACCGGGACAGGGTCTTTGGATACGCAGTATTTT. Encoded protein: CASSTGTGSLDTQYF.

This chain joins TRBV28 and TRBJ2-7, with TRBD1 matching 7 bases. CDR1 MDHEN and CDR2 SYDVKM come from the germline V gene. This CDR3 comprises 17 residues. J was trimmed by 5 bases and V by 6 bases; bases with no gene match: 19. CDR3 nucleotide sequence: TGTGCCAGCAGCCCTCGTTTGGGCAGGGGGTTATTGGACGAGCAGTACTTC. This codes for CASSPRLGRGLLDEQYF.

The gene calls are TRBV29-1 and TRBJ1-2, with TRBD1 identical over 8 bases. The CDR3 extends over 13 amino acids. The junction had 4 bases not matched to a gene; V was cut back by 1 base and J by 6 bases. Germline V gene data show CDR1 as SQVTM and CDR2 as ANQGSEA. The CDR3 DNA reads TGCAGCGTTGAAGTCACAGGGGGTAATGGCTACACCTTC. Its protein product is CSVEVTGGNGYTF.

The J gene is TRBJ1-2, the V gene TRBV7-2; perhaps TRBD1 as D (6 bases). Germline V CDR1 and CDR2: SGHTA, FQGNSA. CDR3 size: 13 residues. Trimming took off 5 bases at V and 7 bases at J, with 14 bases between the two ends. In DNA, the CDR3 is TGTGCCAGCAGCACAACAACAGGGCCTGGCTACACCTTC. Protein sequence: CASSTTTGPGYTF. The full variable domain, rest sourced from reference TRBV7-2 and TRBJ1-2, is GAGVSQSPSNKVTEKGKDVELRCDPISGHTALYWYRQSLGQGLEFLIYFQGNSAPDKSGLPSDRFSAERTGGSVSTLTIQRTQQEDSAVYLCASSTTTGPGYTFGSGTRLTVV.

V is TRBV5-5 and J is TRBJ2-7, with D uncertain. Per the germline V gene, CDR1 is SGHKS and CDR2 is YYEKEE (reference sequence). The CDR3 is 16 amino acids. The V end lost 0 bases, the J end lost 0 bases, and 13 bases lay between the germline ends. For the CDR3, the DNA is TGTGCCAGCAGCTTGGCCGACTCCCCAAGCTCCTACGAGCAGTACTTC. This codes for CASSLADSPSSYEQYF.

CDR3 sequence reads: CASILDRASNQPQHF. The CDR3 DNA reads as TGTGCCAGCATCCTAGACAGGGCGAGCAATCAGCCCCAGCATTTT. The chain couples TRBV6-5 to TRBJ1-5; 7 positions agree with TRBD1. V trimming: 7 bases; J trimming: 1 base; junction bases outside the gene matches: 7. This CDR3 has 15 amino acids. In germline, CDR1 is MNHEY, CDR2 SVGAGI.

This sequence joins TRBV7-9 and TRBJ1-2; 7 nucleotides agree with TRBD1. This CDR3 has 15 amino acids. The junction had 9 bases not matched to a gene; V was cut back by 5 bases and J by 3 bases. CDR1 SEHNR and CDR2 FQNEAQ come from the germline V gene (reference sequence). Here the CDR3 DNA reads TGTGCCAGCAGCCTCGAGAGGGGGCTGGACTATGGCTACACCTTC. It translates to CASSLERGLDYGYTF.